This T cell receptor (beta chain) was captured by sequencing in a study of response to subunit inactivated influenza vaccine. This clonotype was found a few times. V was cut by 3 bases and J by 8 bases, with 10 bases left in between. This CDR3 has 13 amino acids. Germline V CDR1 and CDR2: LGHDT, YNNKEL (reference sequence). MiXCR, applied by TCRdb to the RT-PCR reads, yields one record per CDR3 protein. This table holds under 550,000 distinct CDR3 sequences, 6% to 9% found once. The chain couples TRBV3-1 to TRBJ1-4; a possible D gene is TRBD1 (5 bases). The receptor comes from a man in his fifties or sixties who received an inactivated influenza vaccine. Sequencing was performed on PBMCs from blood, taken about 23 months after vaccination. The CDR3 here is CASSQGRLEKLFF. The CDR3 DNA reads TGTGCCAGCAGCCAGGGACGGTTGGAAAAACTGTTTTTT.